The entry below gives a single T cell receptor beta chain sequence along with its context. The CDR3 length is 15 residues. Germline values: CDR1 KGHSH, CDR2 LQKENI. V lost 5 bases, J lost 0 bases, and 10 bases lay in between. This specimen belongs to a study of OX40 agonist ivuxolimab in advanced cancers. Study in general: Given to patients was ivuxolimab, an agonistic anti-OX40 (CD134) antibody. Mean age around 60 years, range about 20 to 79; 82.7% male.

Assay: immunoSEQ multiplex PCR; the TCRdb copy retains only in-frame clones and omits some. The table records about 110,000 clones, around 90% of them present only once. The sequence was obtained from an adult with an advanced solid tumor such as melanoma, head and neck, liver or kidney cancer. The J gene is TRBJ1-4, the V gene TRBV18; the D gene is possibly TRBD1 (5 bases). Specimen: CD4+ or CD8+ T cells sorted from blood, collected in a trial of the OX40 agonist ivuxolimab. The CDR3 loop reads CASSTLQATNEKLFF. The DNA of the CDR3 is TGTGCCAGCTCAACTCTACAGGCAACTAATGAAAAACTGTTTTTT.